The present T cell receptor (beta chain) was sequenced within a study of spatial heterogeneity in lung cancer. For the study at large: Raw sequencing reads included, on average, more than eight appearances of each unique TCR and UMI combination.

By sample fraction, this clonotype is medium-sized. This beta chain is a stray read from a library made for alpha chains; its abundance is not meaningful. A unique molecular identifier was carried by every single TCR cDNA molecule. TCRdb reprocessed the 5' RACE reads via MiXCR and lists one record per CDR3 protein. This table has over 6,500 distinct CDR3 sequences, around 5% appearing once. Noted time point: sample taken at primary tumor resection. TCRs were sequenced from unsorted whole RNA of tumor, nontumor lung or PBMC. Germline V gene lookup returns CDR1 LGHDT and CDR2 YNNKEL (reference sequence). The CDR3 totals 17 residues. The trim removed 3 bases at V and 5 bases at J, leaving 15 bases unmatched.

This specimen consisted of normal lung tissue next to the tumor, obtained at surgery. This chain links TRBV3-1 with TRBJ2-7, with 8 bases aligning to TRBD2. This sequence was found in a female donor with early-stage non-small cell lung cancer. This CDR3 reads CASSHSLGAGVQNEQYF. In DNA, the CDR3 is TGTGCCAGCAGCCACTCCTTAGGAGCGGGAGTACAAAACGAGCAGTACTTC.